This T cell receptor (beta chain) was captured in a study of CD8 T cells in Susac syndrome. V gave up 3 bases and J gave up 2 bases, with 8 bases separating them. CDR1 and CDR2 from the germline V gene are SGDLS and YYNGEE. The CDR3 is 13 residues long. The table lists this clonotype with a few counts. The RNA, roughly 0.5 to 1 ug, was put through reverse transcription using random hexamers. One entry per CDR3 protein results from TCRdb running MiXCR on the immunoSEQ multiplex PCR reads. The sample consists of some 210,000 distinct CDR3 sequences, about 94% of them appearing once. The chain is built from TRBV9 and TRBJ2-5; a possible D gene is TRBD1 (5 bases). The sequenced material came from CD4+ T cells from PBMCs. The clonotype originates from a human donor with Susac syndrome. CDR3 nucleotides: TGTGCCAGCAGCGGACAGTATCAAGAGACCCAGTACTTC. Amino acid sequence: CASSGQYQETQYF.